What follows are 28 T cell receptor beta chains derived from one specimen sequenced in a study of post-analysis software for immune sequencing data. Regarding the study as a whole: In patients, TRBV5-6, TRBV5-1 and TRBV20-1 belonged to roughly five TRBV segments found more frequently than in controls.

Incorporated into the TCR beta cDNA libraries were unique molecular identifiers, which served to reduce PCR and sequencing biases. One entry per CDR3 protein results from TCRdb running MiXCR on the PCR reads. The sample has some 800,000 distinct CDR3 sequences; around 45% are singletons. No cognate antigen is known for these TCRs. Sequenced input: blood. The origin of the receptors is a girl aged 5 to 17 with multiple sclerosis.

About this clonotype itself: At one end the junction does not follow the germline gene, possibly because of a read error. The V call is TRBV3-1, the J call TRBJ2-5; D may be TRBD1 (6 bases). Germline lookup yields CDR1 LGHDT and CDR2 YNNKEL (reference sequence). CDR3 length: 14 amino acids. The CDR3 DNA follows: TGCGCCAGCAGCCTCAGGACAGTTCAAGAGACCCAGTACTTC. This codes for CASSLRTVQETQYF.

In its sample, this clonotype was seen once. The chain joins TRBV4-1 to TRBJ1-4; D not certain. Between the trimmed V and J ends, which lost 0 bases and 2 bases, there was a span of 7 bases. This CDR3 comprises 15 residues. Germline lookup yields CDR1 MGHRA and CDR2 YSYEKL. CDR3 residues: CASSQERETNEKLFF. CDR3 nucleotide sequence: TGCGCCAGCAGCCAAGAAAGGGAGACTAATGAAAAACTGTTTTTT.

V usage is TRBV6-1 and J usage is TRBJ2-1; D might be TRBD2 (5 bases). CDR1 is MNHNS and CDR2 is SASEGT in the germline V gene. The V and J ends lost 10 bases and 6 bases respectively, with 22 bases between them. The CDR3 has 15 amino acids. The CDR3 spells CATERTSLSLNEQFF. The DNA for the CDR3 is TGTGCCACGGAGAGGACTTCCCTCTCGCTCAATGAGCAGTTCTTC.

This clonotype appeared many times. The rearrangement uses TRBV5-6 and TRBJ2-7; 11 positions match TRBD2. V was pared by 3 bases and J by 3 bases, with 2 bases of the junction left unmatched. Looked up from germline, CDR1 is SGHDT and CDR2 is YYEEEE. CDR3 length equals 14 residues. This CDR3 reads CASSSGLAVYEQYF. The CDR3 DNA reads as TGTGCCAGCAGCTCGGGACTAGCGGTCTACGAGCAGTACTTC.

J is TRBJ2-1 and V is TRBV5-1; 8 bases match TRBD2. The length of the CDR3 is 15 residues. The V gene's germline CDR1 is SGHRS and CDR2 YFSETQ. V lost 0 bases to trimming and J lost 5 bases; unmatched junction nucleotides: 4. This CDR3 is CASSLVLAVDNEQFF. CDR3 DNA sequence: TGCGCCAGCAGCTTGGTACTAGCGGTAGACAATGAGCAGTTCTTC. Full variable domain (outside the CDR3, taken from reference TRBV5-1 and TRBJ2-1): KAGVTQTPRYLIKTRGQQVTLSCSPISGHRSVSWYQQTPGQGLQFLFEYFSETQRNKGNFPGRFSGRQFSNSRSEMNVSTLELGDSALYLCASSLVLAVDNEQFFGPGTRLTVL.

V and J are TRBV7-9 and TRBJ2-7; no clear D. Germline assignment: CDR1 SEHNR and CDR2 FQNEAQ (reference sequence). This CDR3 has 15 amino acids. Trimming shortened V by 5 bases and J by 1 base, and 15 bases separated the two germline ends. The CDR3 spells CASSPETRLSYEQYF. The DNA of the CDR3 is TGTGCCAGCAGCCCCGAGACACGACTTTCCTACGAGCAGTACTTC.

CDR3 DNA: TGTGCCAGCAGTTGGGAAAACTTAAGCCGAGAGACCCAGTACTTC. Residues: CASSWENLSRETQYF. J is TRBJ2-5 and V is TRBV12-3 or TRBV12-4; no firm D call. The CDR3 has 15 residues. Trimming stripped 4 bases from V and 4 bases from J, with 16 bases between.

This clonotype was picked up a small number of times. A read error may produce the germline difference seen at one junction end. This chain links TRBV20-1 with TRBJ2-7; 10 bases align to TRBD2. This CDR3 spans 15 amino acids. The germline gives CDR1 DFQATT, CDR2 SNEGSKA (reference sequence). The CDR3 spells CSARGAGTSVYERYF. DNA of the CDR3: TGCAGTGCCAGAGGGGCCGGGACTAGCGTATACGAGCGGTACTTC.

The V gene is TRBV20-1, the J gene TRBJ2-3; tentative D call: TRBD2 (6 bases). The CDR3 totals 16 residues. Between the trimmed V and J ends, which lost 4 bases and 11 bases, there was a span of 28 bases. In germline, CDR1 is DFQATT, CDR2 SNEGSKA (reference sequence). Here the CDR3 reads CSAIPPGGGMMREQYF. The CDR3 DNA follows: TGCAGTGCTATCCCTCCCGGGGGAGGCATGATGAGGGAGCAGTATTTT.

The CDR3 here is CSVEGMGTGAREQYF. CDR3 nucleotides: TGCAGCGTTGAAGGAATGGGGACAGGGGCACGCGAGCAGTACTTC. This sequence joins TRBV29-1 and TRBJ2-7, with 10 nucleotides matching TRBD1. Germline values: CDR1 SQVTM, CDR2 ANQGSEA. The V gene end was trimmed by 1 base and the J gene end by 6 bases; junction bases not matched to a gene: 9. This CDR3 region has 15 residues.

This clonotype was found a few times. This chain's CDR3 is CASSTRDRGHRGTDTQYF. CDR3 nucleotides: TGTGCCAGCAGCACCCGGGACAGGGGGCATCGGGGCACAGATACGCAGTATTTT. This chain links TRBV7-9 with TRBJ2-3, with 12 nucleotides matching TRBD1. J lost 1 base, V lost 5 bases, and 10 bases had no gene match. CDR1 and CDR2 (germline): SEHNR, FQNEAQ (reference sequence). The CDR3 consists of 18 residues.

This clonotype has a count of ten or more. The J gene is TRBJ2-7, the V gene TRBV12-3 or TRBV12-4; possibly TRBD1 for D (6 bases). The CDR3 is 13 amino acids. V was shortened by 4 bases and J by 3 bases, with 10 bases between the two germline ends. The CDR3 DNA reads TGTGCCAGCAGTTACGGCAGGGGCTACGAGCAGTACTTC. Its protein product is CASSYGRGYEQYF.

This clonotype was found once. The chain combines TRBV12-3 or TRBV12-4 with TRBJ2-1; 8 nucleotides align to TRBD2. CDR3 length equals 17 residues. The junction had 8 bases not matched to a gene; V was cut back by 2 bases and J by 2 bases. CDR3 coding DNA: TGTGCCAGCAGTTTACAGGCGGGAGGATCCACCTACAATGAGCAGTTCTTC. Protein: CASSLQAGGSTYNEQFF.

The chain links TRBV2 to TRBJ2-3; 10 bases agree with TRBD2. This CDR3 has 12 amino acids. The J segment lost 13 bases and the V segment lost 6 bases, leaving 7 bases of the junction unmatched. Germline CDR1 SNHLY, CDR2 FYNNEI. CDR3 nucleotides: TGTGCCAGCAGGGACACTAGCGGGACTGAGTATTTT. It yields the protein CASRDTSGTEYF.

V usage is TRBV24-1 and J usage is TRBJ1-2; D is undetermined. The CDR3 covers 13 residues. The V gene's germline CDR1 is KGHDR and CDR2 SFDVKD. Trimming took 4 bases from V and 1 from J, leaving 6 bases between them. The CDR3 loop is CATSELNNYGYTF. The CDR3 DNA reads TGTGCCACCAGTGAACTCAATAACTATGGCTACACCTTC.

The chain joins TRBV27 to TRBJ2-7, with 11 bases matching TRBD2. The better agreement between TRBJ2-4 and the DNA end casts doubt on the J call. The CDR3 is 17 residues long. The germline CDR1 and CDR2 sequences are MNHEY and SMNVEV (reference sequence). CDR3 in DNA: TGTGCCAGCAGTTTATCGGGACTAGCGGCAGCCAAAAACATTCAGTACTTC. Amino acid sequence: CASSLSGLAAAKNIQYF.

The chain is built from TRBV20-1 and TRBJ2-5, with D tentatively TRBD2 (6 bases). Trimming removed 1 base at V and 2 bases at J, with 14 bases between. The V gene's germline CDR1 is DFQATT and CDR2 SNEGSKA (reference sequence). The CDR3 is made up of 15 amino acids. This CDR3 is CSARVWRGDQETQYF. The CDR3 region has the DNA TGCAGTGCTAGAGTATGGCGGGGTGATCAAGAGACCCAGTACTTC.

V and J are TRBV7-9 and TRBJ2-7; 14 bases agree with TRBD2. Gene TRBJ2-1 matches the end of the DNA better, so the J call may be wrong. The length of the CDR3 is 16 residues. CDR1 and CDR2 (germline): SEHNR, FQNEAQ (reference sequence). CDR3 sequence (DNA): TGTGCCAGCAGCCAGACGGGACTAGCGGGAGCGAATGAGCAGTTCTTC. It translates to CASSQTGLAGANEQFF.

The CDR3, as DNA: TGTGCCAGCGGATTCGGGGGGTGGACTGGGGGCTACACCTTC. Its protein is CASGFGGWTGGYTF. The chain recombines TRBV27 with TRBJ1-2; D possibly corresponds to TRBD1 (5 bases). Germline assignment: CDR1 MNHEY and CDR2 SMNVEV (reference sequence). V lost 8 bases, J lost 8 bases, and 21 bases lay in between. The CDR3 sequence is 14 residues long.

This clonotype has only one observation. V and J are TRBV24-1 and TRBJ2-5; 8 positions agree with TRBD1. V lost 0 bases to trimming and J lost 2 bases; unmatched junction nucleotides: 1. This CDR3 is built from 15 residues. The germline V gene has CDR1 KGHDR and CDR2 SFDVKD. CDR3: CATSDLGQGQETQYF. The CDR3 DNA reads TGTGCCACCAGTGATTTGGGACAGGGTCAAGAGACCCAGTACTTC.

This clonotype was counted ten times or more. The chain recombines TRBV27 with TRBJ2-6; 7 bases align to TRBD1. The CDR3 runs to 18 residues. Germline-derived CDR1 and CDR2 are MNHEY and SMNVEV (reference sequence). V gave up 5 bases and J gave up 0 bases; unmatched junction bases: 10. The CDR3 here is CASSTDRVVPSGANVLTF. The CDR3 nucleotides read TGTGCCAGCAGTACCGACAGGGTGGTCCCCTCTGGGGCCAACGTCCTGACTTTC.

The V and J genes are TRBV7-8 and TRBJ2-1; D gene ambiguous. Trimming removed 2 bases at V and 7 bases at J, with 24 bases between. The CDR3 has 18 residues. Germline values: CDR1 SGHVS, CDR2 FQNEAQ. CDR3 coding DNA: TGTGCCAGCAGCTTAAGACCTTGGCGGCCGACGTACGGGAATGAGCAGTTCTTC. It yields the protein CASSLRPWRPTYGNEQFF.

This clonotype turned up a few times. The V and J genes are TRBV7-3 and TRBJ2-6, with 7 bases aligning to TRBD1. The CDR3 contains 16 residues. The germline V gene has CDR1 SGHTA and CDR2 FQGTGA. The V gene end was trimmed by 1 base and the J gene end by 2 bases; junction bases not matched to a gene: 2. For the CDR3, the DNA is TGTGCCAGCAGCTTAAAGGGGACAGCTGGGGCCAACGTCCTGACTTTC. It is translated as CASSLKGTAGANVLTF.

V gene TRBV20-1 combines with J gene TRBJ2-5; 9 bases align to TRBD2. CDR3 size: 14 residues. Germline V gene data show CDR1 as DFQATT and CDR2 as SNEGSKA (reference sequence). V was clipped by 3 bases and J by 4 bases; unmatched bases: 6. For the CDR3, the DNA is TGCAGTGCTAGTACCCTAGCGGGGCCAGAGACCCAGTACTTC. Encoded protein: CSASTLAGPETQYF.

CDR3 sequence reads: CSARGGLASSYEQYF. In nucleotides, the CDR3 is TGCAGTGCTAGGGGGGGACTGGCGAGCTCCTACGAGCAGTACTTC. The rearrangement links TRBV20-1 to TRBJ2-7; D is perhaps TRBD2 (6 bases). V was clipped by 3 bases and J by 0 bases, with 15 bases between them. Germline V gene lookup returns CDR1 DFQATT and CDR2 SNEGSKA (reference sequence). The CDR3 spans 15 residues.

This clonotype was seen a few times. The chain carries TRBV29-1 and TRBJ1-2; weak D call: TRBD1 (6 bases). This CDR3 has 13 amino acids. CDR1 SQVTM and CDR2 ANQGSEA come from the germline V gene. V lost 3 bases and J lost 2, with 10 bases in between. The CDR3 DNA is TGCAGCGTTGATAGGGGGGAAAACTATGGCTACACCTTC. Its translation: CSVDRGENYGYTF. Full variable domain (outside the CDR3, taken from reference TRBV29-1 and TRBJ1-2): SAVISQKPSRDICQRGTSLTIQCQVDSQVTMMFWYRQQPGQSLTLIATANQGSEATYESGFVIDKFPISRPNLTFSTLTVSNMSPEDSSIYLCSVDRGENYGYTFGSGTRLTVV.

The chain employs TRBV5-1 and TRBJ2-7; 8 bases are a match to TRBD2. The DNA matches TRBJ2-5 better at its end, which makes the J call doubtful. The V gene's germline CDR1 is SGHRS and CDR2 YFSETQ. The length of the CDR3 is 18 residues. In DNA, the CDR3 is TGCGCCAGCAGCTCAGTGGGGTCCGGGACTAGTATGACTAGGACCCAGTACTTC. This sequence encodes CASSSVGSGTSMTRTQYF.

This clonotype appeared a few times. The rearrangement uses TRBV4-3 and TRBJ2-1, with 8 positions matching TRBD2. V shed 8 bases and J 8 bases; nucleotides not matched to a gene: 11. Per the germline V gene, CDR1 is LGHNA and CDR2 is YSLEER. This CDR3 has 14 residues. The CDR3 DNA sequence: TGCGCCAGCCAAGAGGGATTAGCGGGATATGAGCAGTTCTTC. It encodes CASQEGLAGYEQFF.